These T cell receptor beta chains were read from a single sample in a study of blood T cell repertoires in COVID-19. TCRdb keeps only in-frame clones here, not all; method: immunoSEQ multiplex PCR. The sample carries 50,000 to 55,000 clones, approximately 80% recorded once. The sequenced material came from peripheral blood. Receptors originate from a human donor in a cohort sampled during active COVID-19. Each CDR3 is given with its conserved first and last residue. Each record gives: V gene, J gene, clone size, D gene, CDR3 protein, CDR3 DNA. A D gene is named only where the DNA matches it firmly. Clone size is given for some rows only: seen once, a few or many times, or a class if the clone is expanded.

v_gene: TRBV5-6
j_gene: TRBJ2-5
abundance: many
d_gene: -
CDR3aa: CASSFSSGGETQYF
CDR3nt: TGTGCCAGCAGCTTCTCATCGGGTGGAGAGACCCAGTACTTC

v_gene: TRBV5-4
j_gene: TRBJ2-2
abundance: -
d_gene: -
CDR3aa: CASSFGLVKTGELFF
CDR3nt: TGTGCCAGCAGCTTTGGACTTGTCAAAACCGGGGAGCTGTTTTTT

v_gene: TRBV7-8
j_gene: TRBJ1-5
abundance: -
d_gene: TRBD1
CDR3aa: CASSLTLPGQGGGQPQHF
CDR3nt: TGTGCCAGCAGCTTAACCCTTCCGGGACAGGGGGGAGGTCAGCCCCAGCATTTT

v_gene: TRBV3-1/TRBV3-2
j_gene: TRBJ2-5
abundance: few
d_gene: TRBD2
CDR3aa: CASSQEFKRGDQETQYF
CDR3nt: TGTGCCAGCAGCCAAGAATTCAAGCGGGGGGACCAAGAGACCCAGTACTTC

v_gene: TRBV5-6
j_gene: TRBJ2-5
abundance: -
d_gene: -
CDR3aa: CASSPFGVTQYF
CDR3nt: TGTGCCAGCAGCCCATTCGGAGTTACCCAGTACTTC

v_gene: TRBV24-1
j_gene: TRBJ2-7
abundance: -
d_gene: TRBD1
CDR3aa: CATTPDRVPYEQYF
CDR3nt: TGTGCCACCACTCCCGACAGGGTTCCCTACGAGCAGTACTTC

v_gene: TRBV15
j_gene: TRBJ1-4
abundance: -
d_gene: -
CDR3aa: CATSRDVGVGEKLFF
CDR3nt: TGTGCCACCAGCAGAGATGTCGGGGTAGGAGAAAAACTGTTTTTT

v_gene: TRBV5-6
j_gene: TRBJ2-7
abundance: few
d_gene: -
CDR3aa: CASSLETTPSYEQYF
CDR3nt: TGTGCCAGCAGCTTGGAGACAACACCCTCCTACGAGCAGTACTTC

v_gene: TRBV7-9
j_gene: TRBJ1-1
abundance: -
d_gene: -
CDR3aa: CASSLTGHLNTEAFF
CDR3nt: TGTGCCAGCAGCCTGACGGGACATTTGAACACTGAAGCTTTCTTT

v_gene: TRBV2
j_gene: TRBJ2-3
abundance: -
d_gene: -
CDR3aa: CASSEEVRYTDTQYF
CDR3nt: TGTGCCAGCAGTGAGGAGGTCCGGTACACAGATACGCAGTATTTT

v_gene: TRBV3-1/TRBV3-2
j_gene: TRBJ2-7
abundance: -
d_gene: -
CDR3aa: CASSHYYEQYF
CDR3nt: TGTGCCAGCAGCCACTACTACGAGCAGTACTTC

v_gene: TRBV6-2/TRBV6-3
j_gene: TRBJ2-1
abundance: -
d_gene: TRBD2
CDR3aa: CASSYRAGANNEQFF
CDR3nt: TGTGCCAGCAGTTACCGAGCGGGGGCTAACAATGAGCAGTTCTTC

v_gene: TRBV7-2
j_gene: TRBJ1-1
abundance: -
d_gene: -
CDR3aa: CASEGTGWAEAFF
CDR3nt: TGTGCCAGCGAAGGCACAGGGTGGGCTGAAGCTTTCTTT

v_gene: TRBV5-8
j_gene: TRBJ1-5
abundance: -
d_gene: -
CDR3aa: CASSLLQHRNQPQHF
CDR3nt: TGTGCCAGCAGCCTGCTACAGCACCGCAATCAGCCCCAGCATTTT

v_gene: TRBV19
j_gene: TRBJ2-7
abundance: -
d_gene: TRBD2
CDR3aa: CASSPLLTSGGYEQYF
CDR3nt: TGTGCCAGTAGTCCCCTCCTGACTAGCGGGGGTTACGAGCAGTACTTC

v_gene: TRBV24-1
j_gene: TRBJ2-2
abundance: few
d_gene: -
CDR3aa: CATRDTGTGELFF
CDR3nt: TGTGCCACCAGGGACACAGGGACCGGGGAGCTGTTTTTT

v_gene: TRBV5-1
j_gene: TRBJ1-4
abundance: -
d_gene: TRBD1
CDR3aa: CASSGQGNKEKLFF
CDR3nt: TGCGCCAGCAGCGGACAGGGAAATAAGGAAAAACTGTTTTTT

v_gene: TRBV27
j_gene: TRBJ2-3
abundance: -
d_gene: TRBD2
CDR3aa: CASSLRGLAGGGTDTQYF
CDR3nt: TGTGCCAGCAGTTTAAGGGGGCTAGCGGGAGGAGGCACAGATACGCAGTATTTT

v_gene: TRBV28
j_gene: TRBJ2-2
abundance: -
d_gene: -
CDR3aa: CASSAGTSQKSGELFF
CDR3nt: TGTGCCAGCAGTGCCGGGACTTCACAAAAGTCCGGGGAGCTGTTTTTT

v_gene: TRBV4-1
j_gene: TRBJ2-7
abundance: -
d_gene: TRBD2
CDR3aa: CASSQVGGDEQYF
CDR3nt: TGCGCCAGCAGCCAAGTGGGAGGGGACGAGCAGTACTTC

v_gene: TRBV24-1
j_gene: TRBJ2-1
abundance: -
d_gene: TRBD2
CDR3aa: CATTGPGLAGDNEQFF
CDR3nt: TGTGCCACCACCGGACCCGGACTAGCAGGCGACAATGAGCAGTTCTTC

v_gene: TRBV23-1
j_gene: TRBJ1-5
abundance: -
d_gene: -
CDR3aa: CASSQAERGNQPQHF
CDR3nt: TGCGCCAGCAGTCAAGCGGAGCGGGGCAATCAGCCCCAGCATTTT

v_gene: TRBV2
j_gene: TRBJ1-5
abundance: -
d_gene: -
CDR3aa: CASTGQLNQPQHF
CDR3nt: TGTGCCAGCACTGGACAGTTAAATCAGCCCCAGCATTTT

v_gene: TRBV28
j_gene: TRBJ2-1
abundance: -
d_gene: -
CDR3aa: CAISGTYNYNEQFF
CDR3nt: TGTGCCATTTCCGGGACATACAACTACAATGAGCAGTTCTTC

v_gene: TRBV9
j_gene: TRBJ2-2
abundance: -
d_gene: -
CDR3aa: CASSPGGYTGELFF
CDR3nt: TGTGCCAGCAGCCCTGGGGGGTACACCGGGGAGCTGTTTTTT

v_gene: TRBV6-5
j_gene: TRBJ1-2
abundance: -
d_gene: -
CDR3aa: CASSYRGSTYTF
CDR3nt: TGTGCCAGCAGTTACCGGGGTTCGACCTACACCTTC

v_gene: TRBV3-1/TRBV3-2
j_gene: TRBJ2-2
abundance: -
d_gene: -
CDR3aa: CASSQIGKTNTGELFF
CDR3nt: TGTGCCAGCAGCCAAATCGGGAAGACGAACACCGGGGAGCTGTTTTTT

v_gene: TRBV9
j_gene: TRBJ1-4
abundance: -
d_gene: -
CDR3aa: CASSVRAGVMEKLFF
CDR3nt: TGTGCCAGCAGCGTACGCGCGGGTGTTATGGAAAAACTGTTTTTT

v_gene: TRBV6-2/TRBV6-3
j_gene: TRBJ1-1
abundance: -
d_gene: TRBD1
CDR3aa: CASSWQGVRTEAFF
CDR3nt: TGTGCCAGCAGTTGGCAGGGGGTTCGCACTGAAGCTTTCTTT

v_gene: TRBV24-1
j_gene: TRBJ2-7
abundance: -
d_gene: -
CDR3aa: CATSDPKGVSNEQYF
CDR3nt: TGTGCCACCAGTGACCCGAAGGGGGTTTCCAACGAGCAGTACTTC

v_gene: TRBV30
j_gene: TRBJ2-7
abundance: -
d_gene: -
CDR3aa: CAWSDIQGGGPLEQYF
CDR3nt: TGTGCCTGGAGTGACATACAGGGTGGGGGCCCGTTAGAGCAGTACTTC